This T cell receptor beta chain was found in a study of T cell responses to AZD1222 COVID-19 vaccine. General study results and limits: Targets within unmutated variant regions were reportedly found for nearly half of spike-specific TCRs.

The CDR3 extends over 15 amino acids. V was clipped by 0 bases and J by 2 bases, with 8 bases between them. Germline values: CDR1 LGHDT, CDR2 YNNKEL (reference sequence). This clone was detected only a few times. What it recognizes is unknown. Sequencing was performed with immunoSEQ multiplex PCR; in TCRdb, only in-frame clones are kept and a portion is missing. The data show about 86,000 clones, with approximately 78% seen just once and around 21% held by the top ten. The sequence derives from an adult in good health. The sequencing here drew on peripheral blood, taken on day 0 of AZD1222 vaccination. J is TRBJ2-4 and V is TRBV3-1 (or the pseudogene TRBV3-2); a weak D match, TRBD2 (5 bases). The CDR3 loop reads CASSQDRGTKNIQYF. DNA for the CDR3: TGTGCCAGCAGCCAAGATCGGGGAACCAAAAACATTCAGTACTTC.